The 26 T cell receptor beta chains below were found in one sample sequenced in a study of sequential checkpoint blockade in melanoma. Sample treatment: randomized to nivolumab then ipilimumab (arm A) or the reverse (arm B). The table came from immunoSEQ multiplex PCR; TCRdb's copy has only in-frame clones and leaves some out. Here the sample spans more than 10,000 clones, 25% to 30% being singletons. The material was tumor tissue (inferred from file names), obtained from a patient given nivolumab and ipilimumab in sequence. These receptors were taken from a human donor with melanoma.

This clone was detected a few times. The V and J genes are TRBV11-3 and TRBJ1-1, with no clear D. The CDR3 is made up of 14 amino acids. Deletions cut 5 bases from V and 6 bases from J, with 16 bases between. Germline CDR1 and CDR2: SGHNT and YENEEA. CDR3 in amino acids: CASSLLSAVPEAFF. CDR3 bases: TGTGCCAGCAGCCTACTGTCAGCAGTCCCTGAAGCTTTCTTT.

This rearrangement joins TRBV6-8 to TRBJ2-3; TRBD1 aligns across 7 bases. This CDR3 contains 15 residues. V lost 6 bases to trimming and J lost 1 base; unmatched junction nucleotides: 7. CDR1 is MNHGY, CDR2 SAAAGT, per germline. CDR3 sequence: CASRRTGVGTDTQYF. Written as DNA, the CDR3 is TGTGCCAGCAGACGCACAGGGGTCGGCACAGATACGCAGTATTTT.

This clone was recorded at least ten times. V and J are TRBV4-1 and TRBJ1-2, with TRBD1 matching over 7 bases. The CDR3 extends over 13 amino acids. The junction had 4 bases not matched to a gene; V was cut back by 5 bases and J by 4 bases. Looked up from germline, CDR1 is MGHRA and CDR2 is YSYEKL. CDR3 in amino acids: CASSEGQTYGYTF. For the CDR3, the DNA is TGCGCCAGCAGCGAGGGACAGACCTATGGCTACACCTTC.

The J gene is TRBJ2-7, the V gene TRBV6-8; TRBD1 is a possible D gene (5 bases). Trimming took 1 base from V and 6 from J, leaving 19 bases between them. The CDR3 loop spans 16 amino acids. Germline V gene lookup returns CDR1 MNHGY and CDR2 SAAAGT. CDR3 residues: CASSYYKSRASGEQYF. The CDR3 DNA reads TGTGCCAGCAGTTACTACAAAAGCAGGGCGAGTGGCGAGCAGTACTTC.

This clone was seen a handful of times. The V and J genes are TRBV11-3 and TRBJ2-1, with 9 bases lining up with TRBD1. The CDR3 covers 15 residues. J lost 2 bases, V lost 4 bases, and 3 bases had no gene match. CDR1 is SGHNT, CDR2 YENEEA, per germline. The CDR3 DNA reads as TGTGCCAGCAGCTCGGGACAGGGCCCCTACAATGAGCAGTTCTTC. Translation: CASSSGQGPYNEQFF.

This clone rates as medium-sized (0.01 to 0.1%). CDR3 sequence reads: CASGQKKSYEQYF. The CDR3 DNA follows: TGTGCCAGCGGACAGAAAAAGTCCTACGAGCAGTACTTC. The chain joins TRBV6-8 to TRBJ2-7; tentatively, D is TRBD1 (6 bases). V was pared by 8 bases and J by 1 base, with 12 bases between. This CDR3 is 13 amino acids long. Germline V gene lookup returns CDR1 MNHGY and CDR2 SAAAGT.

The sample holds a few counts of this clone. The CDR3 DNA reads TGTGCCAGTAGTGGAGGGACAGGGGGCCAGCCCCAGCATTTT. It yields the protein CASSGGTGGQPQHF. The rearrangement joins TRBV19 to TRBJ1-5; TRBD1 agrees at 12 bases. V shed 5 bases and J 7 bases; nucleotides not matched to a gene: 3. Germline V gene lookup returns CDR1 LNHDA and CDR2 SQIVND (reference sequence). The CDR3 runs 14 residues.

A few counts support this clone. This chain uses TRBV11-3 with TRBJ1-6, with a possible D match to TRBD1 (6 bases). The germline gives CDR1 SGHNT, CDR2 YENEEA. Trimming removed 2 bases from V and 10 bases from J, with 12 bases in between. This CDR3 comprises 14 residues. CDR3 residues: CASSLSGEESPLHF. CDR3 in DNA: TGTGCCAGCAGCTTATCAGGGGAAGAATCACCCCTCCACTTT.

This clone qualifies as medium-sized. The rearrangement links TRBV30 to TRBJ2-7; TRBD1 matches at 8 bases. Trimming took 4 bases from V and 4 from J; bases not matched to a gene: 3. Germline CDR1 is GTSNPN and CDR2 is SVGIG (reference sequence). The CDR3 covers 12 residues. For the CDR3, the DNA is TGTGCCTGGACAGGGGGCCGGTACGAGCAGTACTTC. Protein product: CAWTGGRYEQYF.

This clone has just a few counts. The rearrangement joins TRBV11-3 to TRBJ1-5; 8 bases line up with TRBD1. The V segment lost 7 bases and the J segment 0 bases; nucleotides outside the gene matches: 11. This CDR3 is 17 amino acids long. Germline values: CDR1 SGHNT, CDR2 YENEEA. CDR3 in DNA: TGTGCCAGCAACAAAGAGGGGACAGGCCTTAGCAATCAGCCCCAGCATTTT. Residues: CASNKEGTGLSNQPQHF.

The CDR3 reads CASSLDSHQETQYF. The DNA for the CDR3 is TGTGCCAGCAGTCTGGACAGCCACCAAGAGACCCAGTACTTC. This chain connects TRBV6-8 to TRBJ2-5, with a weak D call TRBD1 (6 bases). V was trimmed by 5 bases and J by 0 bases, leaving 10 bases between them. The germline V gene has CDR1 MNHGY and CDR2 SAAAGT. The length of the CDR3 is 14 residues.

The chain recombines TRBV5-1 with TRBJ1-3; no definite D call. V was trimmed by 0 bases and J by 3 bases, leaving 13 bases between them. The CDR3 sequence is 16 residues long. The germline gives CDR1 SGHRS, CDR2 YFSETQ. The CDR3 DNA is TGCGCCAGCAGCTTGGATAGGATGCCCGGTGGAAACACCATATATTTT. Translated: CASSLDRMPGGNTIYF.

V usage is TRBV29-1 and J usage is TRBJ2-1; D gene unclear. CDR1 and CDR2 (germline): SQVTM, ANQGSEA. There are 12 residues in the CDR3. Trimming shortened V by 3 bases and J by 4 bases, and 7 bases separated the two germline ends. The CDR3 loop reads CSVDSRYNEQFF. CDR3 coding DNA: TGCAGCGTTGATTCCAGGTACAATGAGCAGTTCTTC.

This clone was picked up one time. The V call is TRBV12-5, the J call TRBJ2-1; TRBD1 might be the D (6 bases). The CDR3 extends over 14 amino acids. Between the trimmed V and J ends, which lost 0 bases and 9 bases, there was a span of 12 bases. Germline loops: CDR1 LGHNT, CDR2 FRNRAP. CDR3 nucleotides: TGTGCTAGTGGTTTGGTACAGGGCATAGGTGAGCAGTTCTTC. Amino acids: CASGLVQGIGEQFF.

This clone counts as medium-sized. CDR3: CASSSLSSGANVLTF. The CDR3 nucleotides are TGTGCCAGCAGCTCGTTAAGCTCTGGGGCCAACGTCCTGACTTTC. The chain links TRBV11-3 to TRBJ2-6; D remains ambiguous. The CDR3 consists of 15 residues. Trimming stripped 4 bases from V and 0 bases from J, with 7 bases between. Germline-derived CDR1 and CDR2 are SGHNT and YENEEA.

V usage is TRBV11-3 and J usage is TRBJ1-1; weak D call: TRBD1 (5 bases). The germline V and J ends were trimmed by 3 bases and 4 bases, with 12 bases remaining between them. Germline CDR1 is SGHNT and CDR2 is YENEEA. The CDR3 runs to 14 residues. The CDR3 DNA is TGTGCCAGCAGCTTGGAGGGGCGGAGCACTGAAGCTTTCTTT. Encoded protein: CASSLEGRSTEAFF. Supplemented by reference TRBV11-3 and TRBJ1-1, the full variable domain reads EAGVVQSPRYKIIEKKQPVAFWCNPISGHNTLYWYLQNLGQGPELLIRYENEEAVDDSQLPKDRFSAERLKGVDSTLKIQPAELGDSAVYLCASSLEGRSTEAFFGQGTRLTVV.

The V call is TRBV12-5, the J call TRBJ1-1; D is undetermined. Looked up from germline, CDR1 is LGHNT and CDR2 is FRNRAP. This CDR3 has 13 residues. CDR3 protein: CASKGRSNTEAFF. The CDR3 coding sequence is TGTGCCAGCAAAGGACGGTCGAACACTGAAGCTTTCTTT.

This chain joins TRBV9 and TRBJ2-4; 7 bases fit TRBD2. Germline V gene data show CDR1 as SGDLS and CDR2 as YYNGEE. V was pared by 4 bases and J by 6 bases, with 16 bases of the junction left unmatched. The CDR3 spans 17 residues. The CDR3 reads CASSHGALGRDRNIQYF. The CDR3 nucleotides are TGTGCCAGCAGCCACGGGGCCCTAGGGAGGGATCGAAACATTCAGTACTTC.

This clone has more than one count but fewer than ten. The V call is TRBV7-1, the J call TRBJ2-7, with D perhaps matching TRBD1 (5 bases). TRBV7-1 counts as an open reading frame of uncertain function. This CDR3 region has 13 residues. With 5 bases removed from V and 5 bases from J, the gap between germline ends came to 13 bases. The DNA of the CDR3 is TGTGCCAGCAGCCCCAGTTGGGGCGACGAGCAGTACTTC. Residues: CASSPSWGDEQYF.

The rearrangement joins TRBV29-1 to TRBJ2-3; 9 positions agree with TRBD2. The CDR3 is 13 residues long. The V gene's germline CDR1 is SQVTM and CDR2 ANQGSEA. Unmatched junction bases numbered 7, after V lost 7 bases and J lost 5 bases. Here the CDR3 reads CSARGGQGDTQYF. The CDR3, as DNA: TGCAGCGCGCGGGGGGGCCAAGGAGATACGCAGTATTTT.

This clone showed up just a few times. This rearrangement joins TRBV14 to TRBJ1-2; tentative D call: TRBD1 (6 bases). Germline CDR1 reads SGHDN; CDR2 reads FVKESK. V was trimmed by 4 bases and J by 8 bases, leaving 11 bases between them. This CDR3 spans 12 amino acids. CDR3 protein: CASSRRGRGYTF. CDR3 in DNA: TGTGCCAGCAGCCGCAGGGGAAGAGGCTACACCTTC.

The chain joins TRBV5-1 to TRBJ2-5, with D perhaps TRBD1 (5 bases). The CDR3 totals 16 residues. The ends were cut back, 1 base at V and 5 bases at J, with 18 bases in the middle. Germline-derived CDR1 and CDR2 are SGHRS and YFSETQ. DNA for the CDR3: TGCGCCAGCAGCTTGAGGCCTCAGGGATCAGCGGAGACCCAGTACTTC. Translated, it gives CASSLRPQGSAETQYF.

The chain combines TRBV6-8 with TRBJ2-5; D not certain. Germline lookup yields CDR1 MNHGY and CDR2 SAAAGT. The CDR3 loop spans 15 amino acids. Trimming took 3 bases from V and 2 from J, leaving 13 bases between them. CDR3: CASSYSAGPQETQYF. As DNA, the CDR3 is TGTGCCAGCAGTTATTCAGCAGGCCCACAAGAGACCCAGTACTTC.

The chain recombines TRBV18 with TRBJ2-7; D might be TRBD1 (5 bases). The V and J ends lost 6 bases and 7 bases respectively, with 13 bases between them. Germline V gives CDR1 KGHSH, CDR2 LQKENI. This CDR3 comprises 12 residues. In DNA, the CDR3 is TGTGCCAGCTCCCGTGACAGTTATGAGCAGTACTTC. This gives the protein CASSRDSYEQYF.

By share, this clone counts as medium-sized. This chain joins TRBV10-2 and TRBJ2-5; D is perhaps TRBD1 or TRBD2 (5 bases each). The ends were cut back, 2 bases at V and 2 bases at J, with 15 bases in the middle. Germline V gene sequence: CDR1 WSHSY, CDR2 SAAADI. This CDR3 is built from 16 residues. CDR3 sequence reads: CASSEPGTPWQETQYF. The CDR3 nucleotides read TGCGCCAGCAGTGAGCCGGGGACCCCTTGGCAAGAGACCCAGTACTTC.

There are a few counts of this clone. The chain couples TRBV6-8 to TRBJ2-2, with TRBD2 as a possible D gene (6 bases). Deletions cut 2 bases from V and 8 bases from J, with 12 bases between. Per the germline V gene, CDR1 is MNHGY and CDR2 is SAAAGT. This CDR3 comprises 14 residues. DNA for the CDR3: TGTGCCAGCAGTTACCGGCGGGGTCAAGGGGAGCTGTTTTTT. Translated, it gives CASSYRRGQGELFF.